This TCR beta chain was sequenced for a study of blood T cell repertoires in COVID-19. For the study at large: The origin of the acute and convalescent COVID-19 samples was the United States, Italy and Spain. In each case, the material was cDNA or gDNA derived from T cells, B-cell-depleted T cells, or PBMCs.

The CDR3 totals 16 residues. Trimming shortened V by 0 bases and J by 1 base, and 12 bases separated the two germline ends. This table comes from immunoSEQ multiplex PCR, and its TCRdb copy is limited to in-frame clones, with some not included. The repertoire includes 140,000 to 150,000 clones, about 87% of them detected once, and approximately 1.5% sits in the top ten. This chain connects TRBV23-1 to TRBJ1-1; no clear D. TRBV23-1 is an ORF, with its function uncertain. This TCR derives from a woman in her forties or fifties with acute or convalescent COVID-19. Sequencing input: peripheral blood. DNA for the CDR3: TGCGCCAGCAGTCAATCGACTGGAGCTCCGAACACTGAAGCTTTCTTT. This sequence encodes CASSQSTGAPNTEAFF.